This T cell receptor beta chain appears in the sequencing data of a study of naive CD8 T cells in extremely preterm neonates. Regarding the study as a whole: Compared with all age groups, preterm neonates showed less repertoire richness. Compared with older groups, preterm CDR3s were shorter, with fewer N additions and less trimming.

For this clone: Its antigen remains unknown.

V lost 2 bases and J lost 7, with 35 bases in between. The germline V gene encodes CDR1 GTSNPN and CDR2 SVGIG (reference sequence). The CDR3 loop spans 21 amino acids. This table comes from immunoSEQ multiplex PCR, and its TCRdb copy is limited to in-frame clones, with some not included. Of 4,000 to 6,500 clones in the sample, approximately 98% were seen once. The clonotype originates from a human donor in good health. The genes are TRBV30 and TRBJ2-2; TRBD2 might be the D (6 bases). Sequencing was performed on naive CD8+ T cells from blood. In DNA form, the CDR3 reads TGTGCCTGGAGTCTCTACGGCCCACTCATCTCACGGGGGAGAATGGGCGGGGAGCTGTTTTTT. Translated: CAWSLYGPLISRGRMGGELFF.